The 17 T cell receptor beta chains presented below share a single source sample, sequenced in a study of long-term antiretroviral therapy in people with HIV (dated by TCRdb to between 2022 and 2023). The immunoSEQ hsTCRB v3.0 assay was used at survey level resolution to sequence the TRB variable region. TCRdb re-hosts the immuneACCESS table, in-frame sequences only. Its copies lack some clones; in the studies checked, an unresolved V gene accounts for under half of them, and the cause for the rest is not known. This sample has about 28,000 clones in its table, and around 84% of those were observed once. The ten largest make up about 6.6% of the sample. The source material was unsorted PBMCs, sampled 0.4 years after starting antiretroviral therapy. All receptors come from a man between 18 and 29 years old with HIV.

The chain is built from TRBV7-9 and TRBJ2-1; D remains unclear. V lost 1 base, J lost 0 bases, and 10 bases lay in between. The CDR3 is made up of 16 amino acids. Germline V gene data show CDR1 as SEHNR and CDR2 as FQNEAQ (reference sequence). CDR3 coding DNA: TGTGCCAGCAGCTTAGTAGCACAGAGCTCCTACAATGAGCAGTTCTTC. It encodes CASSLVAQSSYNEQFF.

The V gene is TRBV10-3, the J gene TRBJ1-4; D is unclear. V lost 2 bases and J 0 bases, leaving 13 bases between the germline ends. The CDR3 has 17 amino acids. The germline gives CDR1 ENHRY, CDR2 SYGVKD. DNA of the CDR3: TGTGCCATCAGTGAGAACGGGCCAGGAGCAACTAATGAAAAACTGTTTTTT. Residues: CAISENGPGATNEKLFF.

The V call is TRBV28, the J call TRBJ2-2, with 11 bases that match TRBD2. Germline V lookup: CDR1 MDHEN, CDR2 SYDVKM. The V gene end was trimmed by 5 bases and the J gene end by 1 base; junction bases not matched to a gene: 6. The CDR3 extends over 17 amino acids. In DNA, the CDR3 is TGTGCCAGCAGTCCTGGGGGACTAGCGGTGAACACCGGGGAGCTGTTTTTT. Translating gives CASSPGGLAVNTGELFF. The full variable domain, completed using reference TRBV28 and TRBJ2-2, is DVKVTQSSRYLVKRTGEKVFLECVQDMDHENMFWYRQDPGLGLRLIYFSYDVKMKEKGDIPEGYSVSREKKERFSLILESASTNQTSMYLCASSPGGLAVNTGELFFGEGSRLTVL.

The chain links TRBV5-6 to TRBJ1-3; 8 bases agree with TRBD1. The germline CDR1 and CDR2 sequences are SGHDT and YYEEEE. The V segment lost 0 bases and the J segment 0 bases; nucleotides outside the gene matches: 8. The CDR3 runs to 18 residues. CDR3 region: CASSLDRRDRSSGNTIYF. The CDR3 coding sequence is TGTGCCAGCAGCTTGGACCGCCGGGACAGGAGCTCTGGAAACACCATATATTTT.

CDR3 region: CASTIGAYNEQFF. DNA for the CDR3: TGTGCCAGTACCATAGGGGCCTACAATGAGCAGTTCTTC. J is TRBJ2-1 and V is TRBV19; a weak D match, TRBD1 (5 bases). Trimming shortened V by 7 bases and J by 2 bases, and 9 bases separated the two germline ends. The germline CDR1 and CDR2 sequences are LNHDA and SQIVND (reference sequence). The CDR3 sequence is 13 residues long.

The gene calls are TRBV5-6 and TRBJ1-1; D gene uncertain. There are 12 residues in the CDR3. From germline, CDR1 is SGHDT and CDR2 YYEEEE. V was cut by 0 bases and J by 8 bases, with 8 bases left in between. CDR3 sequence: CASSLGLGEAFF. CDR3 DNA sequence: TGTGCCAGCAGCTTGGGGCTGGGAGAAGCTTTCTTT.

CDR3: CASSYSLEGESYGYTF. The CDR3 DNA reads TGTGCCAGCAGTTACTCCCTGGAGGGGGAGAGCTATGGCTACACCTTC. The chain joins TRBV6-6 to TRBJ1-2, with D perhaps TRBD1 (6 bases). The germline CDR1 and CDR2 sequences are MNHNY and SVGAGI (reference sequence). V dropped 0 bases and J dropped 4 bases, with 15 bases sitting between them. CDR3 length equals 16 residues.

V gene TRBV27 combines with J gene TRBJ2-7; 9 bases fit TRBD1. The junction had 2 bases not matched to a gene; V was cut back by 4 bases and J by 4 bases. Germline CDR1 is MNHEY and CDR2 is SMNVEV (reference sequence). The CDR3 loop spans 13 amino acids. The CDR3 DNA is TGTGCCAGCAGTTCCGGGACAGGGTACGAGCAGTACTTC. Translation gives CASSSGTGYEQYF.

The gene calls are TRBV19 and TRBJ2-1; possibly TRBD2 for D (5 bases). Per germline, CDR1 LNHDA and CDR2 SQIVND (reference sequence). This CDR3 spans 16 amino acids. V gave up 0 bases and J gave up 2 bases, with 11 bases separating them. CDR3 sequence reads: CASSIEERYTYNEQFF. The CDR3 nucleotides are TGTGCCAGTAGTATAGAGGAGCGGTACACCTACAATGAGCAGTTCTTC.

The V call is TRBV28, the J call TRBJ1-1; D gene unclear. There are 18 residues in the CDR3. Germline V gene data show CDR1 as MDHEN and CDR2 as SYDVKM. V lost 1 base and J 0 bases, leaving 18 bases between the germline ends. CDR3 region: CASSLLVRYGLLNTEAFF. CDR3 sequence (DNA): TGTGCCAGCAGTTTATTAGTTCGGTATGGGCTGTTGAACACTGAAGCTTTCTTT.

The V gene is TRBV6-1, the J gene TRBJ2-7, with D tentatively TRBD1 (5 bases). The germline V gene encodes CDR1 MNHNS and CDR2 SASEGT. Between the trimmed V and J ends, which lost 7 bases and 5 bases, there was a span of 12 bases. The length of the CDR3 is 12 residues. The CDR3 DNA follows: TGTGCCAGCACTCGTGGGGCTAACGAGCAGTACTTC. Its protein product is CASTRGANEQYF.

The gene calls are TRBV13 and TRBJ1-1; TRBD1 matches 10 bases. J lost 3 bases, V lost 5 bases, and 6 bases had no gene match. The germline gives CDR1 PRHDT, CDR2 FYEKMQ (reference sequence). The CDR3 is made up of 15 amino acids. The CDR3 protein is CASSTDRGGDTEAFF. The DNA of the CDR3 is TGTGCCAGCAGCACGGACAGGGGGGGGGACACTGAAGCTTTCTTT.

The chain combines TRBV5-1 with TRBJ2-7; 7 bases map to TRBD2. The CDR3 totals 14 residues. Per germline, CDR1 SGHRS and CDR2 YFSETQ. Trimming at V came to 3 bases and at J to 3 bases, leaving 6 bases not matched to a gene. The chain's CDR3 is CASSSEGGYYEQYF. As DNA, the CDR3 is TGCGCCAGCAGCTCGGAGGGAGGGTACTACGAGCAGTACTTC. The full variable domain, completed using reference TRBV5-1 and TRBJ2-7, is KAGVTQTPRYLIKTRGQQVTLSCSPISGHRSVSWYQQTPGQGLQFLFEYFSETQRNKGNFPGRFSGRQFSNSRSEMNVSTLELGDSALYLCASSSEGGYYEQYFGPGTRLTVT.

In this sample, this clone turned up once. The gene calls are TRBV9 and TRBJ2-7; possibly TRBD1 for D (5 bases). CDR3 size: 14 residues. Germline V gene data show CDR1 as SGDLS and CDR2 as YYNGEE. Trimming removed 0 bases at V and 0 bases at J, with 7 bases between. The CDR3: CASSVDQGSYEQYF. CDR3 DNA sequence: TGTGCCAGCAGCGTAGATCAGGGCTCCTACGAGCAGTACTTC.

The rearrangement links TRBV10-3 to TRBJ2-5; D is tentatively TRBD1 or TRBD2 (6 bases each). The CDR3 loop spans 14 amino acids. The germline V gene has CDR1 ENHRY and CDR2 SYGVKD. Deletions cut 8 bases from V and 5 bases from J, with 18 bases between. CDR3 protein: CAIGGQGRSETQYF. The DNA of the CDR3 is TGTGCCATCGGGGGGCAGGGGCGATCGGAGACCCAGTACTTC.

The J gene is TRBJ2-2, the V gene TRBV6-5; D might be TRBD2 (6 bases). The V end lost 7 bases, the J end lost 7 bases, and 13 bases lay between the germline ends. The CDR3 length is 13 residues. Germline values: CDR1 MNHEY, CDR2 SVGAGI. Here the CDR3 reads CASTLRGIGELFF. The DNA of the CDR3 is TGTGCCAGCACCCTCCGGGGGATCGGGGAGCTGTTTTTT.

The genes are TRBV9 and TRBJ1-1, with D tentatively TRBD1 (6 bases). V lost 4 bases and J lost 4, with 23 bases in between. Germline CDR1 is SGDLS and CDR2 is YYNGEE. The CDR3 runs 17 residues. CDR3 protein: CASSLGSWAGEGTEAFF. For the CDR3, the DNA is TGTGCCAGCAGCCTCGGGTCATGGGCAGGGGAGGGCACTGAAGCTTTCTTT.